Each of the 11 T cell receptor beta chains below was sequenced from the same sample in a study of blood T cell repertoires in COVID-19. Here immunoSEQ multiplex PCR was the method, and the copy in TCRdb shows in-frame clones only, minus some. The table has about 210,000 clones, approximately 89% seen once. Sequencing input: peripheral blood. The receptors come from a woman aged 40 to 50 with acute or convalescent COVID-19.

The count of this clone is one. This chain links TRBV12-5 with TRBJ1-4, with TRBD1 as a possible D gene (6 bases). This CDR3 spans 15 amino acids. V was cut by 5 bases and J by 8 bases, with 18 bases left in between. From germline, CDR1 is LGHNT and CDR2 FRNRAP. CDR3 sequence (DNA): TGTGCTAGTGGTCCCGGGGGGGCAGGGTACGAAAAACTGTTTTTT. Translated, it gives CASGPGGAGYEKLFF.

The chain combines TRBV11-2 with TRBJ1-1, with D tentatively TRBD1 (6 bases). The CDR3 totals 12 residues. V was clipped by 5 bases and J by 7 bases, with 11 bases between them. Germline values: CDR1 SGHAT, CDR2 FQNNGV. CDR3 protein: CASSDNRVEAFF. The CDR3 nucleotides are TGTGCCAGCAGCGATAACAGGGTTGAAGCTTTCTTT.

The chain links TRBV5-6 to TRBJ1-3, with D tentatively TRBD1 (5 bases). CDR3 length: 16 residues. Trimming took 0 bases from V and 4 from J, leaving 14 bases between them. The germline V gene encodes CDR1 SGHDT and CDR2 YYEEEE. CDR3 DNA sequence: TGTGCCAGCAGCTTGGCCTCGGCCAGGGTGGGAAACACCATATATTTT. Amino acids: CASSLASARVGNTIYF.

The chain carries TRBV10-3 and TRBJ1-4; D not resolved. Germline V CDR1 and CDR2: ENHRY, SYGVKD. V was clipped by 0 bases and J by 0 bases, with 11 bases between them. The CDR3 totals 17 residues. The CDR3 here is CAISESKRSSTNEKLFF. CDR3 in DNA: TGTGCCATCAGTGAGTCTAAACGCAGTTCAACTAATGAAAAACTGTTTTTT.

In this sample, this clone turned up once. The chain links TRBV10-1 to TRBJ1-1, with TRBD1 matching 7 bases. This CDR3 spans 13 amino acids. V lost 7 bases and J lost 4; bases outside the gene matches: 6. Germline CDR1 and CDR2: WNHNN and SYGVQD (reference sequence). Here the CDR3 DNA reads TGCGCCAGCAAACAGGGGTTGAGCACTGAAGCTTTCTTT. This gives the protein CASKQGLSTEAFF.

The DNA of the CDR3 is TGTGCCAGCAGCTTAGGAGAGACAGGACTGAACACTGAAGCTTTCTTT. It specifies CASSLGETGLNTEAFF. The chain employs TRBV7-9 and TRBJ1-1; D might be TRBD1 (6 bases). This CDR3 spans 16 amino acids. Trimming cost V 1 base and J 0 bases, with 12 bases left between them. Germline assignment: CDR1 SEHNR and CDR2 FQNEAQ (reference sequence).

This chain links TRBV7-9 with TRBJ1-2, with a tentative D call TRBD1 (6 bases). Germline assignment: CDR1 SEHNR and CDR2 FQNEAQ (reference sequence). This CDR3 comprises 15 residues. The V end lost 5 bases, the J end lost 5 bases, and 18 bases lay between the germline ends. In nucleotides, the CDR3 is TGTGCCAGCAGCAGGGGGGAACAGGCTTTTTATGGCTACACCTTC. Translated: CASSRGEQAFYGYTF.

The V call is TRBV15, the J call TRBJ1-1, with 8 nucleotides matching TRBD1. The CDR3 totals 14 residues. Germline V CDR1 and CDR2: LNHNV, YYDKDF (reference sequence). Trimming at V came to 3 bases and at J to 6 bases, leaving 6 bases not matched to a gene. CDR3 nucleotides: TGTGCCACCAGCAGGGACAGGGCCCGCGCTGAAGCTTTCTTT. This encodes CATSRDRARAEAFF.

The rearrangement uses TRBV19 and TRBJ1-1, with 7 bases matching TRBD1. V lost 1 base, J lost 1 base, and 3 bases stayed unmatched. This CDR3 is built from 15 residues. Per the germline V gene, CDR1 is LNHDA and CDR2 is SQIVND (reference sequence). CDR3 bases: TGTGCCAGTAGTATAGGGGCAGGGGGGAACACTGAAGCTTTCTTT. Its translation: CASSIGAGGNTEAFF.

This clone was observed a single time. The genes are TRBV2 and TRBJ2-3; 8 nucleotides agree with TRBD2. The CDR3 is 17 residues long. After removal of 4 bases from V and 0 bases from J, the junction contained 9 bases not matched to a gene. Germline values: CDR1 SNHLY, CDR2 FYNNEI. Here the CDR3 DNA reads TGTGCCAGCAGTGCGGGGGGGGCCGGTCGAAGCACAGATACGCAGTATTTT. Protein sequence: CASSAGGAGRSTDTQYF.

Regarding this clone: A single base separates this from a much larger clone, so it may be a read error. This sample also contains other DNA sequences that code for the same CDR3. V and J are TRBV2 and TRBJ1-1, with 8 bases identical to TRBD1. After removal of 6 bases from V and 4 bases from J, the junction contained 4 bases not matched to a gene. This CDR3 spans 13 amino acids. The V gene's germline CDR1 is SNHLY and CDR2 FYNNEI. This chain's CDR3 is CASSVQGGTEAFF. In nucleotides, the CDR3 is TGTGCCAGCAGCGTACAGGGGGGCACTGAAGCTTTCTTT.